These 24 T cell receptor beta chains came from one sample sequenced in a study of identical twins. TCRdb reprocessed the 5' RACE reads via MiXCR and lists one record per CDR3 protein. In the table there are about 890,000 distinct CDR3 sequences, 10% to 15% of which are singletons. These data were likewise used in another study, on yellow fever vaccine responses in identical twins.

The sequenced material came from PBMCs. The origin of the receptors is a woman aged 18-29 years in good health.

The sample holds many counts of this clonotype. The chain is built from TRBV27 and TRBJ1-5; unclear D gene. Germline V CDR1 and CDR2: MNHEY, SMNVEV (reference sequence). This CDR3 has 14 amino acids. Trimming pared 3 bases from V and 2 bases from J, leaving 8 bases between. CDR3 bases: TGTGCCAGCAGTTTTGGTGAGGGCAATCAGCCCCAGCATTTT. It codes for CASSFGEGNQPQHF.

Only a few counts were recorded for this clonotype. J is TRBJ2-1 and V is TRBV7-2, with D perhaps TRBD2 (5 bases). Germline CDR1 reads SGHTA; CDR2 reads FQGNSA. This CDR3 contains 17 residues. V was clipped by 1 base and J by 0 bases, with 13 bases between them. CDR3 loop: CASSLDKRLSSYNEQFF. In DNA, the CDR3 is TGTGCCAGCAGCTTAGATAAGCGGTTGAGCTCCTACAATGAGCAGTTCTTC.

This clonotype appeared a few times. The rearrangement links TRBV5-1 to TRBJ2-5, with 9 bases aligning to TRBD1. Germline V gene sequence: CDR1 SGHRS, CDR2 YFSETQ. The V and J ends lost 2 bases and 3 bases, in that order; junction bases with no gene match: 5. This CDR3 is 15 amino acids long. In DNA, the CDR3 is TGCGCCAGCAGCTTAGAAACAGGGGGCGAAGAGACCCAGTACTTC. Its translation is CASSLETGGEETQYF.

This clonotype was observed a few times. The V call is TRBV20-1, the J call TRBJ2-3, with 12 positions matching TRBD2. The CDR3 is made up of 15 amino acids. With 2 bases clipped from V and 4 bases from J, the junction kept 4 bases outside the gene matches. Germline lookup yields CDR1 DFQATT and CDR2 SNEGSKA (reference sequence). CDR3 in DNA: TGCAGTGCTAGACGGTCTAGCGGGAGGGCAGATACGCAGTATTTT. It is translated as CSARRSSGRADTQYF.

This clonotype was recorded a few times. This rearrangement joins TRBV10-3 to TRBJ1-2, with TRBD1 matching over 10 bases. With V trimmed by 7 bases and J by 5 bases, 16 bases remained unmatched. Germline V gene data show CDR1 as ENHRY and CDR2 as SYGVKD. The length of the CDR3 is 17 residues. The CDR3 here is CAITRGTGAPVPYGYTF. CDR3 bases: TGTGCCATCACTAGGGGGACAGGGGCCCCTGTCCCGTATGGCTACACCTTC.

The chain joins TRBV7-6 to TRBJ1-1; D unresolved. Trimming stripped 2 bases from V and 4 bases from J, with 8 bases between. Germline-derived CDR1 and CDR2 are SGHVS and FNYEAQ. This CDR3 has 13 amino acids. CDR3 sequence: CASSLSAVTEAFF. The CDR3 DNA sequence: TGTGCCAGCAGCTTATCTGCGGTCACTGAAGCTTTCTTT.

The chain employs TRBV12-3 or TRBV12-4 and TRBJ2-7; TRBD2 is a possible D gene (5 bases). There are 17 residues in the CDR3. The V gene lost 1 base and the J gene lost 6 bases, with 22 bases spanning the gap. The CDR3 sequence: CASSLVSIEGVSGEQYF. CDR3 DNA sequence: TGTGCCAGCAGTTTAGTATCTATAGAGGGCGTTAGTGGCGAGCAGTACTTC.

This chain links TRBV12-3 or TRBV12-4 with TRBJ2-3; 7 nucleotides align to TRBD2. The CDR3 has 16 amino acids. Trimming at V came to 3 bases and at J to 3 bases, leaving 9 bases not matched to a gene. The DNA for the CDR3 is TGTGCCAGCAGTTTGCAGAGTCTAGCGGTTACAGATACGCAGTATTTT. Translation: CASSLQSLAVTDTQYF.

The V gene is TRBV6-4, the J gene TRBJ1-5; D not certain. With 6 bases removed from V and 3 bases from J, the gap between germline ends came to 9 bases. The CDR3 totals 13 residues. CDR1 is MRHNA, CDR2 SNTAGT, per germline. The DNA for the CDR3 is TGTGCCAGCAGCGCCGAGTACAATCAGCCCCAGCATTTT. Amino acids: CASSAEYNQPQHF.

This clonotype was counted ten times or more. CDR3 nucleotide sequence: TGCAGTGCTAGAGATACCAGCGGGATCGCCACCGGGGAGCTGTTTTTT. Residues: CSARDTSGIATGELFF. The chain employs TRBV20-1 and TRBJ2-2; 7 positions agree with TRBD2. The CDR3 is 16 residues long. V lost 0 bases to trimming and J lost 4 bases; unmatched junction nucleotides: 8. Germline V gives CDR1 DFQATT, CDR2 SNEGSKA (reference sequence).

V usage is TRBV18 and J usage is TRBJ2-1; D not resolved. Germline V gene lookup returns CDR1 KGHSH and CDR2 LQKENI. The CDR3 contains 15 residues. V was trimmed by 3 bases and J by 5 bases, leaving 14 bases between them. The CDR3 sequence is CASSPMGKQHNEQFF. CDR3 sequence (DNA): TGTGCCAGCTCACCCATGGGGAAACAACACAATGAGCAGTTCTTC.

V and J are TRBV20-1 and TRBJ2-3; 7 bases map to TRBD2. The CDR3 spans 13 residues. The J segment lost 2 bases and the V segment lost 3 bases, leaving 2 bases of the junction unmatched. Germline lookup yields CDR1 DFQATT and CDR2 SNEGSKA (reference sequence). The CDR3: CSASGGYTDTQYF. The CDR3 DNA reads TGCAGTGCTAGCGGGGGGTACACAGATACGCAGTATTTT.

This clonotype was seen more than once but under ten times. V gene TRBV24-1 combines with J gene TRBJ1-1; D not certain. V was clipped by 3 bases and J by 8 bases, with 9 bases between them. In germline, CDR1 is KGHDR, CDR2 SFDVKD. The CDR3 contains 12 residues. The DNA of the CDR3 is TGTGCCACCAGTGATGGCTTCGGCGAAGCTTTCTTT. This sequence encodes CATSDGFGEAFF.

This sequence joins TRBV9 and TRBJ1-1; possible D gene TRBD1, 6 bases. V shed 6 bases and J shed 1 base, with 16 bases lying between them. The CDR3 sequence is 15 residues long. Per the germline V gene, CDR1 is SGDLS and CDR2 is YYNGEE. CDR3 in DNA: TGTGCCAGCAACTCCATACAGGGTAAGAACACTGAAGCTTTCTTT. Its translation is CASNSIQGKNTEAFF. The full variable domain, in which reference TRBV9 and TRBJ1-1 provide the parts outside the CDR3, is DSGVTQTPKHLITATGQRVTLRCSPRSGDLSVYWYQQSLDQGLQFLIQYYNGEERAKGNILERFSAQQFPDLHSELNLSSLELGDSALYFCASNSIQGKNTEAFFGQGTRLTVV.

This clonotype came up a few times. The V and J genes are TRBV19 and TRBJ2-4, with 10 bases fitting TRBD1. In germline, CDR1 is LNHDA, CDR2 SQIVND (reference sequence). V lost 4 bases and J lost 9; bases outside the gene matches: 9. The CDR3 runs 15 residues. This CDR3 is CASSTSGTGVSIQYF. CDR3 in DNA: TGTGCCAGTAGTACGTCCGGGACAGGGGTATCCATTCAGTACTTC.

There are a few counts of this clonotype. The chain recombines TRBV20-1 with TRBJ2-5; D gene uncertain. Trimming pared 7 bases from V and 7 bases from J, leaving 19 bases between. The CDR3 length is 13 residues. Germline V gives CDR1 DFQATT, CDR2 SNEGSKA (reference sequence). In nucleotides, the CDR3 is TGCAGTGTTAAAGAATCGTGGGCGGCGACCCAGTACTTC. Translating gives CSVKESWAATQYF.

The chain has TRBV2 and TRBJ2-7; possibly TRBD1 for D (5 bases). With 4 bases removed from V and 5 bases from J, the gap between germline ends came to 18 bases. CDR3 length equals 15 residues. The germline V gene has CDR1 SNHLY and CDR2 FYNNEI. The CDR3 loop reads CASSGFRGIGDEQYF. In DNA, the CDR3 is TGTGCCAGCAGTGGATTTAGGGGAATCGGCGACGAGCAGTACTTC.

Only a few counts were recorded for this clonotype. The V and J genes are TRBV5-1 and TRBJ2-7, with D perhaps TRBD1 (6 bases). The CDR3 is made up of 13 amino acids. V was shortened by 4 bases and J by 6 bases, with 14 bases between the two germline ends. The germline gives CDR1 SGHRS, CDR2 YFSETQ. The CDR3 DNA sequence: TGCGCCAGCAGCCTGAATACAGGGCGCGAGCAGTACTTC. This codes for CASSLNTGREQYF.

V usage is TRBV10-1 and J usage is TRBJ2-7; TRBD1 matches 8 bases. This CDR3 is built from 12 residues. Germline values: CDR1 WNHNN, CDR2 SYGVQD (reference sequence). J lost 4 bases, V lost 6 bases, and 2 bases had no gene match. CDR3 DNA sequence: TGCGCCAGCAGAAGACAGGGGTACGAGCAGTACGTC. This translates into CASRRQGYEQYV.

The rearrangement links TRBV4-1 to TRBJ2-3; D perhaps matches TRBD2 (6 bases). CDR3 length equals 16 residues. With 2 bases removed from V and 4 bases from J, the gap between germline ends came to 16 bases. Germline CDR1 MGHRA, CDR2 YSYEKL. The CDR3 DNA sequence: TGCGCCAGCAGCCAATTTGCGGCCGGGGGAGCAGATACGCAGTATTTT. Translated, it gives CASSQFAAGGADTQYF.

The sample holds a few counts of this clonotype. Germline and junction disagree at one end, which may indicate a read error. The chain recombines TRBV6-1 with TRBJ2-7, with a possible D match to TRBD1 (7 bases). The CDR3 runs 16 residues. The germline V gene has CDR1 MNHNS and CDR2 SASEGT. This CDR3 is CASRPGGTVSSYEQYF. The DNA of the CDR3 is TGCGCCAGCAGACCGGGCGGGACAGTATCCTCCTACGAGCAGTACTTC.

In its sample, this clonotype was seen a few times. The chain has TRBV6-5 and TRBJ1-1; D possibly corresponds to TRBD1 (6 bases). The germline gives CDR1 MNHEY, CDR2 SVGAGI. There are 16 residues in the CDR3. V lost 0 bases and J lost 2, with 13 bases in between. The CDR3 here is CASSYSRGGPNTEAFF. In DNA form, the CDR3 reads TGTGCCAGCAGTTACTCGAGAGGGGGACCTAACACTGAAGCTTTCTTT.

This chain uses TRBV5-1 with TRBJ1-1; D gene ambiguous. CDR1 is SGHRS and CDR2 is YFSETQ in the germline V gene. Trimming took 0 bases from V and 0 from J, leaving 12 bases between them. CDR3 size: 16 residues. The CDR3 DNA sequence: TGCGCCAGCAGCTTGGGGCAGAATTTCATGAACACTGAAGCTTTCTTT. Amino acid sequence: CASSLGQNFMNTEAFF.

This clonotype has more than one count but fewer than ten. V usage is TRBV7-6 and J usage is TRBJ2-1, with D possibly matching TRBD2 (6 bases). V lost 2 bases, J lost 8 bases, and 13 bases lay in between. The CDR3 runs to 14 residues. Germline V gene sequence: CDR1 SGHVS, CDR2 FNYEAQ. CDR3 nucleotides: TGTGCCAGCAGCTTAAGTGGGGGAGGCGATGAGCAGTTCTTC. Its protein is CASSLSGGGDEQFF.